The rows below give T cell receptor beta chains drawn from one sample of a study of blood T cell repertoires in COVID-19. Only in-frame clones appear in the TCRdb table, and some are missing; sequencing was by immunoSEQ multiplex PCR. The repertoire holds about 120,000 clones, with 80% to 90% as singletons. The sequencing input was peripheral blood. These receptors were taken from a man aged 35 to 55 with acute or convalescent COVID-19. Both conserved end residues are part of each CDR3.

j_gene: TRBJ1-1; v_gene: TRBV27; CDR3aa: CASSILQGNMNTEAFF
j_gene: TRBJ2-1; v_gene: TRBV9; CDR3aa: CASSVGLAGGLSSYNEQFF
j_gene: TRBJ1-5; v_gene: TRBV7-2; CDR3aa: CASSLEKPGQSLSNQPQHF
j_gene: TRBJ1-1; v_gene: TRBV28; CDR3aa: CASSAPTVKTEAFF
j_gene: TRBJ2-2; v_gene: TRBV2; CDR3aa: CASSRTSGTYGELFF
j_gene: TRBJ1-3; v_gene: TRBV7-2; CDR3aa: CASSPITHSSGNTIYF
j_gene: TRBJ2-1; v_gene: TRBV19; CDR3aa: CASSIAGGPLNEQFF
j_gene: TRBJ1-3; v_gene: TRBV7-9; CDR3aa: CASSLSGLTRGGNTIYF
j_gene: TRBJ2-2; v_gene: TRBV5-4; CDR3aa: CASSRAVGTGELFF
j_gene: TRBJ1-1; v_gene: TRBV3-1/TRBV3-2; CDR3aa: CASSQGGKGGGAFF
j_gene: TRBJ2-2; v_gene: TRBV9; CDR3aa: CASSMAGHNTGELFF
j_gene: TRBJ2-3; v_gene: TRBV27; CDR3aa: CASSLSGGPWADTQYF
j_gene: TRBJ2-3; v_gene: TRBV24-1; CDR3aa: CATSDLHPPDGEDTQYF
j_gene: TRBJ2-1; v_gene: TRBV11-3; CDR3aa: CASSLTSGGREQFF
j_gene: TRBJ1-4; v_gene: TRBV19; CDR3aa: CASSRSAAATNEKLFF
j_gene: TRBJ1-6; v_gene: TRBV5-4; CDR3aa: CASSSGGTGNSPLHF
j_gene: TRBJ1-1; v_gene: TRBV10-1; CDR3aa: CASSDTGGSTEAFF
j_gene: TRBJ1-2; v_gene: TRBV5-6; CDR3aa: CASTLGEGVGGYTF
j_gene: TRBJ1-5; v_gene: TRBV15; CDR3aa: CATSREANSNQPQHF
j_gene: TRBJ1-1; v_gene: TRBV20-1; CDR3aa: CSASSTALNTEAFF
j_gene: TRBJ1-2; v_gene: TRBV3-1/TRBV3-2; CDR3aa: CASSQGGAAAYGYTF
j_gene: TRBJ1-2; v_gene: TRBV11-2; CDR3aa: CASSPSGGVNYGYTF
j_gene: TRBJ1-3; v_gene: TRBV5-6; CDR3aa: CASSRQDFSGNTIYF
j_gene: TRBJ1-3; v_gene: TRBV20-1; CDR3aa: CSASRRQGALGNTIYF
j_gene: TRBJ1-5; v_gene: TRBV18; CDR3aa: CASSLRQGDQPQHF
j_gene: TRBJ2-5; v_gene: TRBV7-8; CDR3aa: CASSLGAGGFQETQYF
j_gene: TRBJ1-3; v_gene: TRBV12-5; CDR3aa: CASAAPSRDLYF
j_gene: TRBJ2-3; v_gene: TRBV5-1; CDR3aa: CASSFLFTDTQYF
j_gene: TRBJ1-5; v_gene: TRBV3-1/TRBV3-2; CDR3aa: CASSPGQGGPQHF